This entry is about one T cell receptor beta chain. One base separates it from a far larger clone, so it is likely a read error. Template was genomic DNA; TCR beta CDR3 amplified in two multiplex PCR rounds. During first-round PCR, primers specific to each TRBV and TRBJ gene were used. MiXCR was run by TCRdb on the multiplex PCR reads, yielding one entry per CDR3 protein. The data show 15,000 to 20,000 distinct CDR3 sequences, roughly 26% seen once. Sample collection consisted of approximately 6.5 milliliters of peripheral blood drawn at each of two time points. The entry originates in a study of prognosis after radiotherapy for stage I lung cancer. Per the germline V gene, CDR1 is MNHGY and CDR2 is SAAAGT. This CDR3 comprises 14 residues.

The material sequenced was PBMCs, taken before or after stereotactic body radiation therapy (not recorded which). V and J are TRBV6-8 and TRBJ2-7; 10 bases fit TRBD2. This TCR derives from a donor of 50 years or more with non-small cell lung cancer. CDR3: CASSYGAGGYEQCF. The CDR3 coding sequence is TGTGCCAGCAGTTACGGAGCGGGAGGGTACGAGCAGTGCTTC.